This entry features one TCR beta chain sequence. Its specificity is unknown. The sample is drawn from a study of cytomegalovirus exposure and HLA in healthy donors. Findings of the study overall: According to the study, about 180 TCR beta chains were cytomegalovirus-associated. Both high specificity and high sensitivity reportedly marked the classifier's diagnosis of cytomegalovirus status.

The donors were part of the validation cohort of 100 to 150 subjects. That cohort was separate from the first cohort, which comprised 550 to 750 subjects. The CDR3 contains 12 residues. V was cut by 7 bases and J by 7 bases, with 8 bases left in between. Germline V gene sequence: CDR1 MNHEY, CDR2 SVGAGI. Libraries were prepared by immunoSEQ multiplex PCR; TCRdb keeps only in-frame clonotypes and omits some of them. In the table there are 130,000 to 150,000 clones, 80% to 90% of which are singletons. The source material was PBMCs. This TCR derives from a man aged 18 to 29 in good health and CMV-seropositive. This chain joins TRBV6-5 and TRBJ1-6; D not certain. CDR3 nucleotide sequence: TGTGCCAGCACCAGGAAAAATTCACCCCTCCACTTT. Amino acid sequence: CASTRKNSPLHF.